Listed here are 8 T cell receptor beta chains from one sample, sequenced in a study of T cells in Graves' hyperthyroidism and ophthalmopathy. Amplification of TCR beta CDR3 regions was performed using RNA transcripts as template. First-round RT-PCR of the TCR CDR3 relied on the HTBI primer set. TCRdb independently ran MiXCR on the multiplex PCR reads; one entry per CDR3 protein. The sample holds roughly 400,000 distinct CDR3 sequences; roughly 13% are singletons and the top ten take 25% to 30%. The specimen was blood. The receptors were gathered from a man over 45 with Graves' ophthalmopathy.

In this sample, this clonotype turned up many times. The chain employs TRBV18 and TRBJ1-5; D call uncertain. The CDR3 spans 13 residues. V lost 2 bases to trimming and J lost 4 bases, with 6 bases between them. Per germline, CDR1 KGHSH and CDR2 LQKENI. Written as DNA, the CDR3 is TGTGCCAGCTCACCATATGAAAATCAGCCCCAGCATTTT. As protein: CASSPYENQPQHF.

The chain combines TRBV6-5 with TRBJ1-1, with TRBD1 matching 7 bases. Losses at the gene ends were 2 bases for V and 5 bases for J; bases not matched to a gene: 5. The CDR3 runs 14 residues. The germline gives CDR1 MNHEY, CDR2 SVGAGI. The CDR3: CASSYKQGWTEAFF. The CDR3 nucleotides read TGTGCCAGCAGTTACAAACAGGGGTGGACTGAAGCTTTCTTT.

This clonotype was counted only a few times. This chain links TRBV10-2 with TRBJ2-2, with 13 nucleotides matching TRBD2. V gave up 7 bases and J gave up 5 bases; unmatched junction bases: 1. The CDR3 runs 14 residues. Looked up from germline, CDR1 is WSHSY and CDR2 is SAAADI. The CDR3 DNA reads TGCGCCAGCAAACTAGCGGGAGGGACCGGGGAGCTGTTTTTT. Amino acids: CASKLAGGTGELFF.

Ten or more counts support this clonotype. The V call is TRBV2, the J call TRBJ2-2; perhaps D is TRBD1 or TRBD2 (6 bases each). V shed 7 bases and J shed 3 bases, with 9 bases lying between them. Germline CDR1 and CDR2: SNHLY and FYNNEI. The CDR3 loop spans 13 amino acids. CDR3 protein: CASNRGHTGELFF. The DNA for the CDR3 is TGTGCCAGCAACCGGGGGCACACCGGGGAGCTGTTTTTT.

Points on this clonotype: With a much larger clone just one base away, this may be a read error. The chain has TRBV28 and TRBJ1-2, with a tentative D call TRBD1 (6 bases). The CDR3 runs 17 residues. Germline V gives CDR1 MDHEN, CDR2 SYDVKM. CDR3 in amino acids: CVSSYFSVILGAYGYTF. CDR3 bases: TGTGTCAGCAGTTATTTTTCGGTCATTTTGGGGGCCTATGGCTACACCTTC.

This clonotype has at least ten counts. The V call is TRBV14, the J call TRBJ2-3, with D hard to call. Germline loops: CDR1 SGHDN, CDR2 FVKESK. The CDR3 extends over 16 amino acids. V was clipped by 4 bases and J by 8 bases, with 22 bases between them. For the CDR3, the DNA is TGTGCCAGCAGCCCGACCCTCGAATGGGTTACAAGTACGCAGTATTTT. Protein product: CASSPTLEWVTSTQYF.

The rearrangement links TRBV9 to TRBJ2-7; 14 nucleotides match TRBD2. Per the germline V gene, CDR1 is SGDLS and CDR2 is YYNGEE. CDR3 length: 16 amino acids. V dropped 4 bases and J dropped 5; count of bases not matched to a gene: 8. Here the CDR3 DNA reads TGTGCCAGCAGCTCCGGGACTAGCGGGAGATTCAACGAGCAGTACTTC. Residues: CASSSGTSGRFNEQYF.

At least ten counts were recorded for this clonotype. This chain connects TRBV7-8 to TRBJ2-1; 7 nucleotides align to TRBD2. CDR1 and CDR2 from the germline V gene are SGHVS and FQNEAQ. This CDR3 comprises 18 residues. The junction had 16 bases not matched to a gene; V was cut back by 2 bases and J by 6 bases. DNA of the CDR3: TGTGCCAGCAGCTTAAGCTTCTCGGCGGGAGCGCAGCTCAATGAGCAGTTCTTC. Its translation is CASSLSFSAGAQLNEQFF.